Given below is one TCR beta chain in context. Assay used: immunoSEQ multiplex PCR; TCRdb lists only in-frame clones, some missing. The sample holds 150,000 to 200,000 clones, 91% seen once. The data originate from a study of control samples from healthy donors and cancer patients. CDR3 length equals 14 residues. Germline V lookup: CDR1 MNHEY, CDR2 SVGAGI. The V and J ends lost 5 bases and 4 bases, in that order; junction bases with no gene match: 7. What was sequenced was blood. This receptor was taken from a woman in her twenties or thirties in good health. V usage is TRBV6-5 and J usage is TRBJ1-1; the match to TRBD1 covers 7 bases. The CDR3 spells CASSTRQGTTEAFF. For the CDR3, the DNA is TGTGCCAGCAGTACCCGACAGGGAACCACTGAAGCTTTCTTT.